The 26 T cell receptor beta chains given below trace back to one sample, sequenced in a study of metastatic and nonmetastatic thyroid tumors (dated by TCRdb to between 2020 and 2021). No treatment had been received by any patient before thyroid surgery. Receptors were amplified or captured by PCR. TCRdb lists the instrument as Illumina HiSeq 4000. TCRdb took the public reads, trimmed them with fastp at Q25, ran MiXCR for clone calling and kept in-frame beta chains. The sample table shows over 10,000 clones, and 25% to 35% are seen once. Together, the top ten hold about an eighth of the sample. Sequenced input: tumor tissue. The receptors stem from a female donor with papillary thyroid cancer or a benign thyroid nodule (not recorded which). Some clones in this sample may be carry-over from other donors' samples.

This clone was recorded many times. Since the CDR3 does not end with the conserved phenylalanine or tryptophan, this likely comes from a read error. This rearrangement joins TRBV6-1 to TRBJ1-2; D not certain. Trimming pared 1 base from V and 4 bases from J, leaving 13 bases between. The CDR3 totals 15 residues. Looked up from germline, CDR1 is MNHNS and CDR2 is SASEGT. CDR3 sequence reads: CASSEEARDGYGYTL. The CDR3, as DNA: TGTGCCAGCAGTGAAGAGGCCCGCGACGGCTATGGCTACACCCTC.

This chain's CDR3 is CAWSPRGGINQPQHF. The CDR3 coding sequence is TGTGCCTGGAGTCCCCGTGGGGGGATCAATCAGCCCCAGCATTTT. The V call is TRBV30, the J call TRBJ1-5, with D perhaps matching TRBD1 (5 bases). Looked up from germline, CDR1 is GTSNPN and CDR2 is SVGIG (reference sequence). Deletions cut 2 bases from V and 3 bases from J, with 14 bases between. The CDR3 sequence is 15 residues long.

The CDR3 sequence: CSARDEEEKLFF. CDR3 sequence (DNA): TGCAGTGCTAGAGATGAGGAGGAAAAACTGTTTTTT. The chain links TRBV20-1 to TRBJ1-4; D is ambiguous. The V gene lost 0 bases and the J gene lost 8 bases, with 7 bases spanning the gap. This CDR3 region has 12 residues. Germline assignment: CDR1 DFQATT and CDR2 SNEGSKA (reference sequence).

The chain combines TRBV5-1 with TRBJ2-6, with D possibly being TRBD1 (5 bases). V was shortened by 8 bases and J by 2 bases, with 17 bases between the two germline ends. This CDR3 contains 16 residues. Germline V gene sequence: CDR1 SGHRS, CDR2 YFSETQ. DNA for the CDR3: TGCGCCAGTGCAACAGGTCTCCTTCCTGGGGCCAACGTCCTGACTTTC. This gives the protein CASATGLLPGANVLTF.

The chain uses TRBV6-2 or TRBV6-3 and TRBJ1-5; TRBD1 aligns across 8 bases. V gave up 0 bases and J gave up 4 bases; unmatched junction bases: 2. Germline loops: CDR1 MNHEY, CDR2 SVGEGT. The CDR3 loop spans 15 amino acids. The CDR3 DNA reads TGTGCCAGCAGTTACTCGAGACAGGGGAATCAGCCCCAGCATTTT. Translated: CASSYSRQGNQPQHF.

This clone is deemed medium-sized. The chain is built from TRBV5-4 and TRBJ1-5; D is unresolved. The germline CDR1 and CDR2 sequences are SGHNT and YYREEE (reference sequence). The length of the CDR3 is 13 residues. Trimming pared 0 bases from V and 5 bases from J, leaving 6 bases between. The CDR3 DNA is TGTGCCAGCAGCTTGGGCAGAGATCAGCCCCAGCATTTT. It is translated as CASSLGRDQPQHF. The full variable domain, its missing parts supplied by reference TRBV5-4 and TRBJ1-5, is ETGVTQSPTHLIKTRGQQVTLRCSSQSGHNTVSWYQQALGQGPQFIFQYYREEENGRGNFPPRFSGLQFPNYSSELNVNALELDDSALYLCASSLGRDQPQHFGDGTRLSIL.

This chain uses TRBV18 with TRBJ1-1, with D hard to call. CDR1 is KGHSH, CDR2 LQKENI, per germline. Between the trimmed V and J ends, which lost 4 bases and 1 base, there was a span of 7 bases. The CDR3 spans 13 residues. The CDR3 protein is CASSLDENTEAFF. CDR3 nucleotide sequence: TGTGCCAGCTCACTAGACGAGAACACTGAAGCTTTCTTT.

In its sample, this clone was seen a few times. The chain employs TRBV28 and TRBJ1-5, with D hard to call. The germline CDR1 and CDR2 sequences are MDHEN and SYDVKM. V was pared by 6 bases and J by 2 bases, with 14 bases between. This CDR3 has 15 residues. The CDR3 spells CASRSRARGNQPQHF. CDR3 in DNA: TGTGCCAGCAGGTCACGAGCTCGGGGCAATCAGCCCCAGCATTTT. Combining the CDR3 with reference TRBV28 and TRBJ1-5 gives the whole variable domain DVKVTQSSRYLVKRTGEKVFLECVQDMDHENMFWYRQDPGLGLRLIYFSYDVKMKEKGDIPEGYSVSREKKERFSLILESASTNQTSMYLCASRSRARGNQPQHFGDGTRLSIL.

Regarding this clone: A read error may produce the germline difference seen at one junction end. This rearrangement joins TRBV6-1 to TRBJ2-1; no definite D call. CDR1 and CDR2 from the germline V gene are MNHNS and SASEGT. There are 14 residues in the CDR3. The CDR3, as DNA: TGTTCCAGCAGCCACAAGGGTCAAATCAATGAGCAGTTCTTC. Residues: CSSSHKGQINEQFF.

This clone rates as medium-sized. The genes are TRBV24-1 and TRBJ1-2; D possibly corresponds to TRBD1 (5 bases). CDR1 is KGHDR, CDR2 SFDVKD, per germline. The CDR3 runs to 13 residues. CDR3 loop: CDRPGRNSYGYTF. CDR3 nucleotide sequence: TGTGATCGGCCGGGGCGCAACTCCTATGGCTACACCTTC.

This clone is judged medium-sized. The J gene is TRBJ1-6, the V gene TRBV28; D may be TRBD1 (5 bases). The CDR3 spans 14 residues. The V and J ends lost 5 bases and 6 bases respectively, with 11 bases between them. CDR1 MDHEN and CDR2 SYDVKM come from the germline V gene. The CDR3 coding sequence is TGTGCCAGCAGTCTAATGACAGCTAATTCACCCCTCCACTTT. Translation gives CASSLMTANSPLHF.

This clone is medium-sized. The chain combines TRBV6-1 with TRBJ1-1, with 8 positions matching TRBD1. V lost 8 bases to trimming and J lost 4 bases; unmatched junction nucleotides: 6. Germline V lookup: CDR1 MNHNS, CDR2 SASEGT. This CDR3 has 13 amino acids. CDR3 coding DNA: TGTGCCAGCGGGATGGGACAGGCCACTGAAGCTTTCTTT. It specifies CASGMGQATEAFF.

By share, this clone ranks as medium-sized. The gene calls are TRBV19 and TRBJ1-1; D is possibly TRBD1 (6 bases). The CDR3 totals 13 residues. Germline V lookup: CDR1 LNHDA, CDR2 SQIVND (reference sequence). V was shortened by 3 bases and J by 4 bases, with 9 bases between the two germline ends. The CDR3 here is CASSIGGLTEAFF. Written as DNA, the CDR3 is TGTGCCAGTAGTATCGGGGGGCTCACTGAAGCTTTCTTT.

The chain's CDR3 is CSAVPPYGYTF. Here the CDR3 DNA reads TGCAGTGCTGTCCCCCCCTATGGCTACACCTTC. J is TRBJ1-2 and V is TRBV20-1; D is undetermined. The germline V gene has CDR1 DFQATT and CDR2 SNEGSKA (reference sequence). Trimming took 5 bases from V and 4 from J, leaving 8 bases between them. The CDR3 covers 11 residues.

Relative to its sample, this clone is medium-sized. J is TRBJ2-2 and V is TRBV19; a weak D match, TRBD2 (6 bases). CDR1 and CDR2 (germline): LNHDA, SQIVND (reference sequence). V lost 3 bases and J 5 bases, leaving 13 bases between the germline ends. The length of the CDR3 is 15 residues. The CDR3 reads CASSMGRERTGELFF. DNA for the CDR3: TGTGCCAGTAGTATGGGTCGGGAGCGTACCGGGGAGCTGTTTTTT.

The V and J genes are TRBV18 and TRBJ1-5, with TRBD1 matching over 9 bases. Germline V gene sequence: CDR1 KGHSH, CDR2 LQKENI. CDR3 size: 17 residues. V was pared by 3 bases and J by 7 bases, with 13 bases of the junction left unmatched. The DNA of the CDR3 is TGTGCCAGCTCACCCGGGACAGGGCAACCGGTGGGGCAGCCCCAGCATTTT. The encoded protein is CASSPGTGQPVGQPQHF.

This clone came up many times. The V call is TRBV24-1, the J call TRBJ2-6, with 8 positions matching TRBD1. Trimming took 3 bases from V and 0 from J; bases not matched to a gene: 3. Germline-derived CDR1 and CDR2 are KGHDR and SFDVKD. The CDR3 spans 17 residues. The CDR3 coding sequence is TGTGCCACCAGTGATGGAACAGGGGGCTCTGGGGCCAACGTCCTGACTTTC. The encoded protein is CATSDGTGGSGANVLTF.

Only a few counts were recorded for this clone. The chain recombines TRBV6-1 with TRBJ2-7, with 11 bases fitting TRBD1. The germline gives CDR1 MNHNS, CDR2 SASEGT. The CDR3 totals 14 residues. V lost 6 bases and J lost 7; bases outside the gene matches: 8. The CDR3 spells CASRRGQGAEEQYF. As DNA, the CDR3 is TGTGCCAGCAGGCGCGGACAGGGGGCGGAGGAGCAGTACTTC.

The table lists this clone with a few counts. This rearrangement joins TRBV10-3 to TRBJ1-2; a possible D gene is TRBD1 (6 bases). The germline V and J ends were trimmed by 2 bases and 8 bases, with 9 bases remaining between them. The CDR3 totals 12 residues. The germline V gene has CDR1 ENHRY and CDR2 SYGVKD. The CDR3 DNA reads TGTGCCATCAGTGAGCCAGGGGTAGGCTACACCTTC. Translating it yields CAISEPGVGYTF.

This clone was detected a few times. The V and J genes are TRBV27 and TRBJ2-1, with 8 bases matching TRBD1. The V gene end was trimmed by 2 bases and the J gene end by 7 bases; junction bases not matched to a gene: 7. CDR1 and CDR2 (germline): MNHEY, SMNVEV (reference sequence). The CDR3 is 15 amino acids. This CDR3 is CASSLDRGVFNEQFF. The DNA for the CDR3 is TGTGCCAGCAGTTTAGACAGGGGTGTGTTTAATGAGCAGTTCTTC.

This clone came up a few times. J is TRBJ1-2 and V is TRBV19; D might be TRBD1 (5 bases). The CDR3 runs 14 residues. Germline CDR1 and CDR2: LNHDA and SQIVND (reference sequence). The V and J ends lost 6 bases and 3 bases respectively, with 14 bases between them. Here the CDR3 reads CASRSQQVDYGYTF. The CDR3 nucleotides are TGTGCCAGTAGATCACAACAGGTTGACTATGGCTACACCTTC.

The table lists this clone with many counts. The chain joins TRBV11-2 to TRBJ2-5; D gene uncertain. This CDR3 spans 12 amino acids. The V gene's germline CDR1 is SGHAT and CDR2 FQNNGV. V lost 8 bases, J lost 1 base, and 8 bases lay in between. The DNA for the CDR3 is TGTGCCAGCGAGATGACCCAAGAGACCCAGTACTTC. This translates into CASEMTQETQYF.

The chain carries TRBV7-3 and TRBJ1-1, with D unclear. Trimming took off 4 bases at V and 4 bases at J, with 10 bases between the two ends. CDR3 length equals 13 residues. From germline, CDR1 is SGHTA and CDR2 FQGTGA. CDR3: CASSSTPGTEAFF. CDR3 nucleotide sequence: TGTGCCAGCAGCTCCACCCCCGGCACTGAAGCTTTCTTT. Full variable domain (outside the CDR3, taken from reference TRBV7-3 and TRBJ1-1): GAGVSQTPSNKVTEKGKYVELRCDPISGHTALYWYRQSLGQGPEFLIYFQGTGAADDSGLPNDRFFAVRPEGSVSTLKIQRTERGDSAVYLCASSSTPGTEAFFGQGTRLTVV.

This clone was seen many times. The rearrangement uses TRBV11-1 and TRBJ2-1; the D is unclear. The CDR3 has 16 residues. Germline V gene data show CDR1 as SGHAT and CDR2 as FQDESV (reference sequence). V lost 5 bases and J lost 0, with 14 bases in between. CDR3 nucleotide sequence: TGTGCCAGCAGCCCCCAAGGCTCCTTCTCCTACAATGAGCAGTTCTTC. Translation gives CASSPQGSFSYNEQFF.

In this sample, this clone turned up a few times. The rearrangement uses TRBV6-2 or TRBV6-3 and TRBJ2-1, with 12 bases fitting TRBD2. V was clipped by 7 bases and J by 6 bases; unmatched bases: 10. This CDR3 is built from 16 residues. Germline loops: CDR1 MNHEY, CDR2 SVGEGT. CDR3 region: CASILRGLAGINEQFF. The CDR3 DNA sequence: TGTGCCAGCATCCTACGCGGACTAGCGGGGATCAATGAGCAGTTCTTC.

Only a few counts were recorded for this clone. The J gene is TRBJ2-6, the V gene TRBV6-1, with D possibly TRBD2 on 6 matching bases. The germline CDR1 and CDR2 sequences are MNHNS and SASEGT. This CDR3 region has 15 residues. Trimming took 7 bases from V and 4 from J, leaving 14 bases between them. This CDR3 reads CASTEEGGGANVLTF. The CDR3 DNA reads as TGTGCCAGCACCGAGGAGGGCGGCGGGGCCAACGTCCTGACTTTC.